These 26 T cell receptor beta chains share one sample of origin, sequenced in a study of blood T cells in healthy people across ages. Alongside a J-beta primer mix, a sample-barcoded 5' primer served in a second PCR lasting 7 to 11 cycles. TCRdb reanalysed the 5' RACE reads using MiXCR and keeps one entry per CDR3 protein. The sample yields over 600,000 distinct CDR3 sequences, around half seen once. Sample: blood. The source of these receptors is an elderly man in good health.

The CDR3 reads CASRGQGLQGYTF. The CDR3 DNA reads as TGTGCCAGCAGGGGACAGGGGTTACAGGGCTACACCTTC. V gene TRBV2 combines with J gene TRBJ1-2, with 10 positions matching TRBD1. The junction had 6 bases not matched to a gene; V was cut back by 6 bases and J by 8 bases. This CDR3 comprises 13 residues. Germline CDR1 is SNHLY and CDR2 is FYNNEI. The full variable domain, rest sourced from reference TRBV2 and TRBJ1-2, is EPEVTQTPSHQVTQMGQEVILRCVPISNHLYFYWYRQILGQKVEFLVSFYNNEISEKSEIFDDQFSVERPDGSNFTLKIRSTKLEDSAMYFCASRGQGLQGYTFGSGTRLTVV.

The CDR3 DNA reads as TGTGCCAGCAGTTACGCCACAGGGAAAGGGGCCAATCAGCCCCAGCATTTT. Translating gives CASSYATGKGANQPQHF. The chain links TRBV6-7 to TRBJ1-5, with D tentatively TRBD1 (6 bases). TRBV6-7 is labeled an ORF, and its function is uncertain. CDR3 size: 17 residues. V was clipped by 2 bases and J by 3 bases, with 17 bases between them.

The chain couples TRBV30 to TRBJ2-3; 7 nucleotides line up with TRBD1. The CDR3 is made up of 14 amino acids. V was clipped by 2 bases and J by 0 bases; unmatched bases: 2. Germline CDR1 is GTSNPN and CDR2 is SVGIG (reference sequence). CDR3 nucleotide sequence: TGTGCCTGGAGTACAGGGGCTAGCACAGATACGCAGTATTTT. Translated: CAWSTGASTDTQYF.

In regard to this clonotype: At one boundary the junction diverges from the germline segment, which might be a read error. This chain joins TRBV25-1 and TRBJ2-7; 7 bases align to TRBD1. The CDR3 is made up of 14 amino acids. From germline, CDR1 is MGHDK and CDR2 SYGVNS. The CDR3 DNA is TGTGTCAGCAGTTCCCAGACAGGGACCTACGAGCAGTACTTC. It translates to CVSSSQTGTYEQYF.

The genes are TRBV3-1 and TRBJ2-5; D remains unclear. Trimming shortened V by 6 bases and J by 13 bases, and 18 bases separated the two germline ends. The V gene's germline CDR1 is LGHDT and CDR2 YNNKEL (reference sequence). This CDR3 has 12 amino acids. The DNA for the CDR3 is TGTGCCAGCAGTCAGGATACAGTCAAGACGTACTTC. Encoded protein: CASSQDTVKTYF.

This clonotype was detected only a few times. This chain joins TRBV20-1 and TRBJ2-7, with D possibly being TRBD2 (5 bases). V was shortened by 1 base and J by 1 base, with 8 bases between the two germline ends. The CDR3 covers 13 residues. Germline V gene sequence: CDR1 DFQATT, CDR2 SNEGSKA (reference sequence). The CDR3 sequence: CSARAWESYEQYF. CDR3 DNA sequence: TGCAGTGCTAGAGCATGGGAGTCCTACGAGCAGTACTTC.

Comment on this clonotype: A junction boundary mismatches the germline segment, possibly from a read error. J is TRBJ2-1 and V is TRBV29-1; D is unresolved. This CDR3 has 15 amino acids. CDR1 is SQVTM, CDR2 ANQGSEA, per germline. The CDR3 here is CSAGRLASSYSEQFF. DNA for the CDR3: TGCAGCGCCGGCCGACTGGCGAGCTCCTACAGTGAGCAGTTCTTC.

This clonotype was recorded once. The chain carries TRBV5-1 and TRBJ2-7; D unresolved. Germline V gene data show CDR1 as SGHRS and CDR2 as YFSETQ. Trimming cost V 5 bases and J 7 bases, with 13 bases left between them. This CDR3 region has 12 residues. CDR3 nucleotide sequence: TGCGCCAGCAGGGGAATTAACAATGAGCAGTACTTC. It translates to CASRGINNEQYF.

V and J are TRBV5-1 and TRBJ2-1, with 15 positions matching TRBD2. The CDR3 totals 16 residues. The V gene end was trimmed by 2 bases and the J gene end by 7 bases; junction bases not matched to a gene: 4. CDR1 and CDR2 from the germline V gene are SGHRS and YFSETQ. CDR3 amino acids: CASSFGLAGGVNEQFF. For the CDR3, the DNA is TGCGCCAGCAGCTTCGGACTAGCGGGAGGGGTTAATGAGCAGTTCTTC. The whole variable domain, filled in from reference TRBV5-1 and TRBJ2-1, reads KAGVTQTPRYLIKTRGQQVTLSCSPISGHRSVSWYQQTPGQGLQFLFEYFSETQRNKGNFPGRFSGRQFSNSRSEMNVSTLELGDSALYLCASSFGLAGGVNEQFFGPGTRLTVL.

The J gene is TRBJ2-1, the V gene TRBV12-3 or TRBV12-4; 7 positions match TRBD2. The J call may be wrong; the DNA end is better matched by TRBJ2-7. The CDR3 is 13 residues long. CDR3 sequence (DNA): TGTGCCAGCAGTTTCGGGACTACAAATGAGCAGTACTTC. The encoded protein is CASSFGTTNEQYF.

This clonotype was seen only a few times. This chain links TRBV7-2 with TRBJ2-1, with 16 bases lining up with TRBD2. CDR1 SGHTA and CDR2 FQGNSA come from the germline V gene. This CDR3 is 16 amino acids long. Trimming took 10 bases from V and 7 from J; bases not matched to a gene: 10. The CDR3 sequence is CATTGTSGRALNEQFF. The CDR3 nucleotides are TGTGCCACGACAGGGACTAGCGGGAGGGCCTTGAATGAGCAGTTCTTC.

This sequence joins TRBV28 and TRBJ2-7; possibly TRBD2 for D (5 bases). The J call may not be correct, given that the DNA end is closer to TRBJ2-5. Germline V CDR1 and CDR2: MDHEN, SYDVKM. CDR3 length equals 13 residues. CDR3 sequence: CASSVPGIETQYF. The DNA for the CDR3 is TGTGCCAGCAGTGTCCCGGGAATAGAGACCCAGTACTTC.

The chain recombines TRBV2 with TRBJ1-3; a weak D match, TRBD1 (6 bases). The germline CDR1 and CDR2 sequences are SNHLY and FYNNEI. Trimming took 9 bases from V and 0 from J, leaving 12 bases between them. The CDR3 consists of 14 residues. The CDR3 region has the DNA TGTGCCAGTAGACAGGAATACTCTGGAAACACCATATATTTT. Residues: CASRQEYSGNTIYF.

This chain joins TRBV25-1 and TRBJ2-1, with TRBD2 matching 7 bases. After removal of 3 bases from V and 6 bases from J, the junction contained 8 bases not matched to a gene. Germline CDR1 reads MGHDK; CDR2 reads SYGVNS. The CDR3 is 15 residues long. For the CDR3, the DNA is TGTGCCAGCAGTGATCTAGCGGAGGGAATCAATGAGCAGTTCTTC. This translates into CASSDLAEGINEQFF.

This clonotype was detected only a few times. The rearrangement links TRBV30 to TRBJ2-7, with D maybe TRBD2 (6 bases). The CDR3 loop spans 12 amino acids. Germline V gene data show CDR1 as GTSNPN and CDR2 as SVGIG (reference sequence). V lost 3 bases to trimming and J lost 7 bases, with 13 bases between them. Here the CDR3 reads CAWRGPRGEQYF. CDR3 in DNA: TGTGCCTGGAGAGGTCCCCGGGGGGAGCAGTACTTC.

As for this clonotype: The junction departs from the called germline gene at one end, perhaps through a read error. The V call is TRBV7-2, the J call TRBJ2-1; D uncertain. In germline, CDR1 is SGHTA, CDR2 FQGNSA. This CDR3 comprises 12 residues. The CDR3 nucleotides are TGTGCCAGCAGCTTAGAACACGGTTGGTTTGTCTTC. This codes for CASSLEHGWFVF.

The chain is built from TRBV7-6 and TRBJ2-1; D possibly corresponds to TRBD1 (5 bases). Looked up from germline, CDR1 is SGHVS and CDR2 is FNYEAQ. Between the trimmed V and J ends, which lost 1 base and 9 bases, there was a span of 19 bases. CDR3 length: 16 amino acids. The CDR3 protein is CASSLEIRSVQGEQFF. CDR3 sequence (DNA): TGTGCCAGCAGCTTAGAGATTAGGAGCGTCCAGGGTGAGCAGTTCTTC.

The gene calls are TRBV6-5 and TRBJ2-5; TRBD2 aligns across 13 bases. There are 14 residues in the CDR3. In germline, CDR1 is MNHEY, CDR2 SVGAGI. Trimming cost V 6 bases and J 5 bases; bases outside gene matches: 3. In DNA form, the CDR3 reads TGTGCCAGCAGGACTAGCGGGAGGATGGAGACCCAGTACTTC. This sequence encodes CASRTSGRMETQYF.

This clonotype occurred once. The chain recombines TRBV6-1 with TRBJ1-1; D remains ambiguous. This CDR3 comprises 14 residues. Germline V gene lookup returns CDR1 MNHNS and CDR2 SASEGT. Trimming took off 1 base at V and 4 bases at J, with 10 bases between the two ends. The chain's CDR3 is CASSEGSPGTEAFF. CDR3 in DNA: TGTGCCAGCAGTGAAGGGTCTCCCGGCACTGAAGCTTTCTTT.

To note about this clonotype: This may be a read error: a much more frequent sequence differs by one nucleotide. CDR3 sequence (DNA): TGTGCCAGCAGCATTGGGGAGTTCCCCTACAATGAGCAGTTCTTC. This codes for CASSIGEFPYNEQFF. The chain carries TRBV28 and TRBJ2-1; TRBD2 might be the D (5 bases). This CDR3 has 15 amino acids. Trimming pared 6 bases from V and 2 bases from J, leaving 14 bases between. Germline CDR1 MDHEN, CDR2 SYDVKM.

About this clonotype: A junction end diverges from the germline sequence, so it may reflect a read error. The DNA for the CDR3 is TGCGCCAGCAGCCCTCAAGGGGGACAGAATGAAGAACTGTTTTTT. As protein: CASSPQGGQNEELFF. The V gene is TRBV5-1, the J gene TRBJ1-4, with TRBD1 identical over 7 bases. Germline V gene lookup returns CDR1 SGHRS and CDR2 YFSETQ. The CDR3 is 15 amino acids.

This clonotype was found a few times. The chain is built from TRBV7-9 and TRBJ1-5, with 9 nucleotides matching TRBD1. Germline CDR1 SEHNR, CDR2 FQNEAQ (reference sequence). V lost 5 bases to trimming and J lost 1 base; unmatched junction nucleotides: 9. The CDR3 spans 17 residues. CDR3 loop: CASSIGTGLLSNQPQHF. CDR3 sequence (DNA): TGTGCCAGCAGCATAGGGACAGGGCTCCTGAGCAATCAGCCCCAGCATTTT.

The chain has TRBV4-1 and TRBJ2-2, with D perhaps TRBD2 (5 bases). V was shortened by 4 bases and J by 0 bases, with 9 bases between the two germline ends. The CDR3 has 15 amino acids. Germline CDR1 MGHRA, CDR2 YSYEKL. The CDR3 coding sequence is TGCGCCAGCAGCCCACGGGAACCGAACACCGGGGAGCTGTTTTTT. Its translation is CASSPREPNTGELFF.

Note on this clonotype: This sequence may be a read error, since a much larger clone differs from it by one base. CDR3 amino acids: CASRASGIYEQYF. The CDR3 DNA is TGTGCCAGCAGAGCTAGCGGGATCTACGAGCAGTACTTC. The V and J genes are TRBV6-6 and TRBJ2-4; 9 bases match TRBD2. The J call may be wrong; the DNA end is better matched by TRBJ2-7. The CDR3 has 13 residues. From germline, CDR1 is MNHNY and CDR2 SVGAGI (reference sequence).

Comments on this clonotype: A much bigger clone sits one base away, suggesting this may be a read error. The V gene is TRBV10-3, the J gene TRBJ2-1, with D perhaps matching TRBD1 (5 bases). The length of the CDR3 is 13 residues. Germline V gene lookup returns CDR1 ENHRY and CDR2 SYGVKD. V dropped 4 bases and J dropped 9 bases, with 13 bases sitting between them. This CDR3 is CAISVDSPSEQFF. Here the CDR3 DNA reads TGTGCCATCAGTGTTGACAGTCCCAGTGAGCAGTTCTTC.

This clonotype showed up just a few times. The J gene is TRBJ2-7, the V gene TRBV10-3, with D maybe TRBD2 (5 bases). V was cut by 4 bases and J by 0 bases, with 10 bases left in between. CDR3 size: 14 residues. In germline, CDR1 is ENHRY, CDR2 SYGVKD. The CDR3 sequence: CAISGKEGSYEQYF. Written as DNA, the CDR3 is TGTGCCATCAGTGGAAAAGAGGGCTCCTACGAGCAGTACTTC.